This TCR beta chain was sequenced in a study of cytomegalovirus exposure and HLA in healthy donors. Study outcomes and limitations: In vitro data verified three CMV-associated chains as specific for CMV antigens. According to the study, around 150 TCR beta chains were cytomegalovirus-associated. As was reported, the classifier diagnosed cytomegalovirus status with high specificity and sensitivity.

V lost 0 bases, J lost 0 bases, and 7 bases lay in between. CDR1 is SGDLS and CDR2 is YYNGEE in the germline V gene. The CDR3 sequence is 15 residues long. The protocol was immunoSEQ multiplex PCR, while the TCRdb copy is restricted to in-frame clones and leaves out a portion. The sample yields some 250,000 clones, around 87% seen once. Notes on this clone: Antigen unknown.

Donors were drawn from the approximately 120-subject validation cohort, separate from the approximately 680-subject first cohort. Sequencing input: PBMCs. This clonotype was obtained from a woman aged 18-29 years in good health and CMV-seronegative. The rearrangement links TRBV9 to TRBJ2-1, with D hard to call. Here the CDR3 DNA reads TGTGCCAGCAGCGTAGGGTGGAGCTCCTACAATGAGCAGTTCTTC. It codes for CASSVGWSSYNEQFF.